The 13 T cell receptor beta chains below all came from one sample that was sequenced in a study of cytomegalovirus exposure and HLA in healthy donors. Assay used: immunoSEQ multiplex PCR; TCRdb lists only in-frame clones, some missing. The sample shows approximately 53,000 clones, around 91% of them seen only once. The sample taken for sequencing was PBMCs. Receptor source: a man between 18 and 29 years old in good health and CMV-seronegative.

V gene TRBV2 combines with J gene TRBJ1-4; D may be TRBD1 (5 bases). Trimming took 6 bases from V and 7 from J, leaving 12 bases between them. The CDR3 loop spans 13 amino acids. Germline CDR1 SNHLY, CDR2 FYNNEI. In nucleotides, the CDR3 is TGTGCCAGCAGGGGGAACGGGGGTGAAAAACTGTTTTTT. This codes for CASRGNGGEKLFF.

The chain joins TRBV19 to TRBJ2-1; possibly TRBD1 for D (6 bases). Trimming pared 5 bases from V and 5 bases from J, leaving 19 bases between. The CDR3 runs 16 residues. The germline gives CDR1 LNHDA, CDR2 SQIVND (reference sequence). In DNA form, the CDR3 reads TGTGCCAGTAGTGCCTACAGGGAGAAGGGTAACAATGAGCAGTTCTTC. It is translated as CASSAYREKGNNEQFF. Drawing the rest from reference TRBV19 and TRBJ2-1, the complete variable domain is DGGITQSPKYLFRKEGQNVTLSCEQNLNHDAMYWYRQDPGQGLRLIYYSQIVNDFQKGDIAEGYSVSREKKESFPLTVTSAQKNPTAFYLCASSAYREKGNNEQFFGPGTRLTVL.

The chain links TRBV7-9 to TRBJ2-3, with TRBD2 matching over 10 bases. Per the germline V gene, CDR1 is SEHNR and CDR2 is FQNEAQ (reference sequence). J was trimmed by 6 bases and V by 5 bases; bases with no gene match: 8. This CDR3 contains 15 residues. This CDR3 reads CASSTQREGRDTQYF. In DNA, the CDR3 is TGTGCCAGCAGCACCCAGCGGGAGGGTAGGGATACGCAGTATTTT.

This chain joins TRBV7-2 and TRBJ2-7; TRBD2 matches 10 bases. With 5 bases clipped from V and 3 bases from J, the junction kept 7 bases outside the gene matches. Germline-derived CDR1 and CDR2 are SGHTA and FQGNSA. This CDR3 is 15 amino acids long. The CDR3 DNA is TGTGCCAGCAGCACCCCTAGCGGGAGTTTCTACGAGCAGTACTTC. This sequence encodes CASSTPSGSFYEQYF.

The CDR3 is CATIGRTGETEAFF. CDR3 in DNA: TGCGCCACTATAGGCCGGACAGGGGAGACTGAAGCTTTCTTT. The rearrangement joins TRBV10-2 to TRBJ1-1; 9 bases line up with TRBD1. The V and J ends lost 10 bases and 5 bases, in that order; junction bases with no gene match: 11. Per the germline V gene, CDR1 is WSHSY and CDR2 is SAAADI. The CDR3 spans 14 residues.

The chain joins TRBV7-2 to TRBJ2-5; maybe TRBD2 (5 bases). The CDR3 is made up of 16 amino acids. CDR1 is SGHTA, CDR2 FQGNSA, per germline. The V and J ends lost 1 base and 5 bases respectively, with 17 bases between them. The CDR3 nucleotides are TGTGCCAGCAGCTTAGACTCCCGGGGTATAGGGGAGACCCAGTACTTC. This codes for CASSLDSRGIGETQYF.

The chain links TRBV19 to TRBJ2-7, with D hard to call. This CDR3 spans 13 amino acids. The V and J ends lost 4 bases and 2 bases respectively, with 9 bases between them. Germline CDR1 LNHDA, CDR2 SQIVND (reference sequence). CDR3 sequence (DNA): TGTGCCAGTAGTACCCGACAAGCCTACGAGCAGTACTTC. Translating gives CASSTRQAYEQYF.

This clone is a singleton in its sample. The V call is TRBV28, the J call TRBJ2-3, with TRBD1 identical over 7 bases. The V and J ends lost 10 bases and 1 base, in that order; junction bases with no gene match: 17. Germline V gene data show CDR1 as MDHEN and CDR2 as SYDVKM. CDR3 size: 17 residues. The CDR3 bases are TGTGCCACCGGCAGAGGGACACAGGGGCTCGGCACAGATACGCAGTATTTT. The encoded protein is CATGRGTQGLGTDTQYF.

The V and J genes are TRBV28 and TRBJ2-7; 14 bases are shared with TRBD2. The germline V gene has CDR1 MDHEN and CDR2 SYDVKM. This CDR3 has 16 residues. V was clipped by 6 bases and J by 3 bases; unmatched bases: 7. The DNA for the CDR3 is TGTGCCAGCAGCAGTGGGACTAGCGGGAGTTTCTACGAGCAGTACTTC. Translation: CASSSGTSGSFYEQYF. Full variable domain (rest looked up from reference TRBV28 and TRBJ2-7): DVKVTQSSRYLVKRTGEKVFLECVQDMDHENMFWYRQDPGLGLRLIYFSYDVKMKEKGDIPEGYSVSREKKERFSLILESASTNQTSMYLCASSSGTSGSFYEQYFGPGTRLTVT.

This rearrangement joins TRBV7-9 to TRBJ2-7; D perhaps matches TRBD2 (6 bases). Trimming pared 5 bases from V and 7 bases from J, leaving 24 bases between. The CDR3 is made up of 16 amino acids. Germline V gene lookup returns CDR1 SEHNR and CDR2 FQNEAQ (reference sequence). Here the CDR3 DNA reads TGTGCCAGCAGCATATACACGACGGAGGGCCTTGGAGAGCAGTACTTC. Residues: CASSIYTTEGLGEQYF.

CDR3 amino acids: CASSEETGFGNEQFF. In DNA, the CDR3 is TGTGCCAGCAGTGAAGAGACAGGCTTCGGCAATGAGCAGTTCTTC. This chain links TRBV2 with TRBJ2-1; TRBD1 is a possible D gene (6 bases). Germline CDR1 SNHLY, CDR2 FYNNEI. This CDR3 region has 15 residues. Trimming left V 1 base short and J 6 bases short, with 13 bases between.

The chain uses TRBV11-3 and TRBJ1-4; 8 nucleotides line up with TRBD1. Germline CDR1 is SGHNT and CDR2 is YENEEA. Trimming removed 5 bases from V and 4 bases from J; junction bases left unmatched: 9. The CDR3 loop spans 16 amino acids. CDR3 sequence (DNA): TGTGCCAGCAGCGCTTCCCCGGGACAGGTTAATGAAAAACTGTTTTTT. Protein: CASSASPGQVNEKLFF.

Here the CDR3 reads CASSYSPNSNQPQHF. CDR3 nucleotides: TGTGCCAGCAGTTACTCTCCTAATAGCAATCAGCCCCAGCATTTT. The rearrangement links TRBV6-6 to TRBJ1-5; D gene unclear. Germline CDR1 is MNHNY and CDR2 is SVGAGI (reference sequence). This CDR3 comprises 15 residues. The V end was cut by 0 bases, the J end by 0 bases, with 6 bases between.